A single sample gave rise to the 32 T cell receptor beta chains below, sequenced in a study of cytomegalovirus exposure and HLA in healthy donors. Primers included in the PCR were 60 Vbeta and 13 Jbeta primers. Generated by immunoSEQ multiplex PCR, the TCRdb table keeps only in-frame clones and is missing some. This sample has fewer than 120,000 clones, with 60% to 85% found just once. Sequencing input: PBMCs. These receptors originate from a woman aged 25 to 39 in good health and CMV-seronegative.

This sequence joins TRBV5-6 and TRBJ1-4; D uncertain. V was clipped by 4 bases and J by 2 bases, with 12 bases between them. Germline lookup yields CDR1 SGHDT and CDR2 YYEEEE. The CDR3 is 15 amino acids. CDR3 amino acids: CASSRKRQTNEKLFF. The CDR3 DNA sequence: TGTGCCAGCAGCCGCAAGAGGCAGACTAATGAAAAACTGTTTTTT.

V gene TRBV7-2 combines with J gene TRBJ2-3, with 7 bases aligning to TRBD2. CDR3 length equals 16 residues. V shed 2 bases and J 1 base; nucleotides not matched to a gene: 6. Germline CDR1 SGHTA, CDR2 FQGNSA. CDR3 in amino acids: CASSLSGGGGTDTQYF. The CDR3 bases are TGTGCCAGCAGCTTAAGTGGTGGGGGGGGCACAGATACGCAGTATTTT.

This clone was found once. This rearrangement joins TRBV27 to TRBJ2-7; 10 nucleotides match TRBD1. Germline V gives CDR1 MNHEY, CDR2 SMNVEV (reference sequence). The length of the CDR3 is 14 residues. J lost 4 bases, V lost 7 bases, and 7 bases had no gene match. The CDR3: CASKETGGRYEQYF. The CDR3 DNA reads TGTGCCAGCAAGGAGACAGGGGGCAGGTACGAGCAGTACTTC.

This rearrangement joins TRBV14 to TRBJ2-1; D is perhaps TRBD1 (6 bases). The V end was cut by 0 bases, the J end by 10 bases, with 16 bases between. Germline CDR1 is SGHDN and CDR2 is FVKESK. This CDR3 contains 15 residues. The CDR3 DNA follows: TGTGCCAGCAGCCAAGATCAGTGGGGGCAACGAGAGCAGTTCTTC. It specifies CASSQDQWGQREQFF.

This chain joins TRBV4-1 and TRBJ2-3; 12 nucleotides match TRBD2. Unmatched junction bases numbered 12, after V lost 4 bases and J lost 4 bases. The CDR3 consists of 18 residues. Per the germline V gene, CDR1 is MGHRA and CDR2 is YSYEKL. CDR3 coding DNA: TGCGCCAGCAGCCGCGGACTAGCGGGGAACCGCAGGGCAGATACGCAGTATTTT. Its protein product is CASSRGLAGNRRADTQYF.

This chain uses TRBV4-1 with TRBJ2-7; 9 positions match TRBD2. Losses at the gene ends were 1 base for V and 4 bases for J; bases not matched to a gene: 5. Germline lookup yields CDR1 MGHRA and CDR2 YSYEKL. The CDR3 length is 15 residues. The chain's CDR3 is CASSQAQTSGYEQYF. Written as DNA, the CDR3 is TGCGCCAGCAGCCAAGCCCAGACTAGCGGTTACGAGCAGTACTTC.

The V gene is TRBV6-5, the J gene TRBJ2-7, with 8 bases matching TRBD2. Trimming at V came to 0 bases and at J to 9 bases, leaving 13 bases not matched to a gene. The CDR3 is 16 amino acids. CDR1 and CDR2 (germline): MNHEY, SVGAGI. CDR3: CASSYSSSGSSLRQYF. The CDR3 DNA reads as TGTGCCAGCAGTTACTCGTCAAGCGGGAGCTCCCTGAGGCAGTACTTC.

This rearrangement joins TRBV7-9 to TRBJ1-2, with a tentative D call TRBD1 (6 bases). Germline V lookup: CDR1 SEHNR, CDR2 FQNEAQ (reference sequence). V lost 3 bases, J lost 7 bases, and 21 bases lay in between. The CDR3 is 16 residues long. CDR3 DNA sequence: TGTGCCAGCAGCTTTCCGGGTGGGGGCGCGGAAGGTGGCTACACCTTC. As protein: CASSFPGGGAEGGYTF.

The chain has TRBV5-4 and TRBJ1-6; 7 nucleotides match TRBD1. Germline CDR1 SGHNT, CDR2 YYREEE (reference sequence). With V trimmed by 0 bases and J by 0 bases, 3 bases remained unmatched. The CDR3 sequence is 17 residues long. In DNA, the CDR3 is TGTGCCAGCAGCTTGGCGGCAGGGGGCTCCTATAATTCACCCCTCCACTTT. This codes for CASSLAAGGSYNSPLHF. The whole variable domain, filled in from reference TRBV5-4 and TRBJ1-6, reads ETGVTQSPTHLIKTRGQQVTLRCSSQSGHNTVSWYQQALGQGPQFIFQYYREEENGRGNFPPRFSGLQFPNYSSELNVNALELDDSALYLCASSLAAGGSYNSPLHFGNGTRLTVT.

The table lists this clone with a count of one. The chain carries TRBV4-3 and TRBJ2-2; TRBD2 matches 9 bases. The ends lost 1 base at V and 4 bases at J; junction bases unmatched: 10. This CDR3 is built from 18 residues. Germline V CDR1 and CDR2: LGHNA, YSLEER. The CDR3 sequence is CASSQAPGREGGTGELFF. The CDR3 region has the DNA TGCGCCAGCAGCCAAGCCCCAGGGCGGGAGGGTGGCACCGGGGAGCTGTTTTTT.

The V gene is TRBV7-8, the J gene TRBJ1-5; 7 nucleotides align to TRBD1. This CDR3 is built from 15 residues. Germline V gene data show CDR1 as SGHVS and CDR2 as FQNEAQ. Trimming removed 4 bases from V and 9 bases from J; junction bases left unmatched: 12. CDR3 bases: TGTGCCAGCAGCTCAGAAAAAGACAGGGATAGGCCCCAGCATTTT. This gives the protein CASSSEKDRDRPQHF.

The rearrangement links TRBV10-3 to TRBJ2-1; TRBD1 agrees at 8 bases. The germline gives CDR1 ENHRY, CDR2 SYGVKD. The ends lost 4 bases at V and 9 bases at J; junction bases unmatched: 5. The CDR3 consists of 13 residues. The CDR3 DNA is TGTGCCATCAGTGCCGATGGGACAGGTGAGCAGTTCTTC. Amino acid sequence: CAISADGTGEQFF.

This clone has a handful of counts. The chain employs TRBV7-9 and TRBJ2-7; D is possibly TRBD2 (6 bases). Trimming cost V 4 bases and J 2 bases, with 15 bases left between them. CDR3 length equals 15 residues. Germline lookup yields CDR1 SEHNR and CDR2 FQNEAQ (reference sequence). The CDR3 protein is CASSSRLEPTYEQYF. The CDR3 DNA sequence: TGTGCCAGCAGCTCCCGACTAGAGCCGACCTACGAGCAGTACTTC.

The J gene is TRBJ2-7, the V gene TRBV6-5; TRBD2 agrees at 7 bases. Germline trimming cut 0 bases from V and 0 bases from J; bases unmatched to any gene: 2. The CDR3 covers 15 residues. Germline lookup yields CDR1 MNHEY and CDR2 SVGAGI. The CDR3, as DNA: TGTGCCAGCAGTTACTCGGGGGGGAACTCCTACGAGCAGTACTTC. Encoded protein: CASSYSGGNSYEQYF.

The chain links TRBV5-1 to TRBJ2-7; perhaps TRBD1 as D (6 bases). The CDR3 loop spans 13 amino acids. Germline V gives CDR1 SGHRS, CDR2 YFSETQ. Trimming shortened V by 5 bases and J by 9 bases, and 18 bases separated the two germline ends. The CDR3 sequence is CASSPDRMSGQYF. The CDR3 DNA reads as TGCGCCAGCAGTCCGGACAGAATGTCAGGGCAGTACTTC.

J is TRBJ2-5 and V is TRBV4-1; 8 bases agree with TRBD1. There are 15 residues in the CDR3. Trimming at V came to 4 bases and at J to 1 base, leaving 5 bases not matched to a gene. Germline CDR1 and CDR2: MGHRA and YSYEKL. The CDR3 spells CASSLFGQGQETQYF. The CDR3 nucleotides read TGCGCCAGCAGCCTTTTTGGACAGGGCCAAGAGACCCAGTACTTC.

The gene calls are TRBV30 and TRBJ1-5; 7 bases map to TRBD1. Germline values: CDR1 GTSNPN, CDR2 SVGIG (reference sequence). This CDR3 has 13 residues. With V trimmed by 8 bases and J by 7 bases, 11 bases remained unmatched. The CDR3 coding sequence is TGTGCCGGTAATACAGGGGCCGGGCAGCCCCAGCATTTT. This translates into CAGNTGAGQPQHF.

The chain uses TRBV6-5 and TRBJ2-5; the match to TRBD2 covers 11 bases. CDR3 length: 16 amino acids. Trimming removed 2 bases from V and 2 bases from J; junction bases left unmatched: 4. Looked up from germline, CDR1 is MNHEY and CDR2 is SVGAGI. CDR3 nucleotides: TGTGCCAGCAGTTACATCAGACTAGCGGGGCAAGAGACCCAGTACTTC. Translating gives CASSYIRLAGQETQYF.

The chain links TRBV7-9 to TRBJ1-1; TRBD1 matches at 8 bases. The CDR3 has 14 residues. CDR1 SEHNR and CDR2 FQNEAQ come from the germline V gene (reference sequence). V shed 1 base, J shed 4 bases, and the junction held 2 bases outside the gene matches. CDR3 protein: CASSLGDRPTEAFF. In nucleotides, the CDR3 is TGTGCCAGCAGCTTAGGGGACAGGCCCACTGAAGCTTTCTTT.

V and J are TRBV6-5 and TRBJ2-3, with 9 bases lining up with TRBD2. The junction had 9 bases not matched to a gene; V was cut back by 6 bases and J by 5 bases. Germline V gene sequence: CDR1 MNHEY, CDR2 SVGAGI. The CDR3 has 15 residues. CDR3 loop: CASSKVGREGDTQYF. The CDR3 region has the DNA TGTGCCAGCAGCAAGGTCGGGCGGGAGGGAGATACGCAGTATTTT.

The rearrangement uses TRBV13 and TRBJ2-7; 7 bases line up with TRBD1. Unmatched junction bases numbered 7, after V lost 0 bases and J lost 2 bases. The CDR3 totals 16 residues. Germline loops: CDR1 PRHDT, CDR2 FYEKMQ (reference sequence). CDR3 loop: CASSLGVGTGAYEQYF. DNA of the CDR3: TGTGCCAGCAGCTTAGGCGTCGGTACAGGGGCCTACGAGCAGTACTTC. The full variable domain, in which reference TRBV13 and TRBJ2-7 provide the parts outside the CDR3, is AAGVIQSPRHLIKEKRETATLKCYPIPRHDTVYWYQQGPGQDPQFLISFYEKMQSDKGSIPDRFSAQQFSDYHSELNMSSLELGDSALYFCASSLGVGTGAYEQYFGPGTRLTVT.

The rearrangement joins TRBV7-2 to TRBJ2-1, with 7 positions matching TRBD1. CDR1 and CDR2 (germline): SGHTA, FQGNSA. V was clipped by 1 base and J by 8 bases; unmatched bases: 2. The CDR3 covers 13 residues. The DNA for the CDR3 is TGTGCCAGCAGCTTAGACCAGGGGGATGAGCAGTTCTTC. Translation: CASSLDQGDEQFF.

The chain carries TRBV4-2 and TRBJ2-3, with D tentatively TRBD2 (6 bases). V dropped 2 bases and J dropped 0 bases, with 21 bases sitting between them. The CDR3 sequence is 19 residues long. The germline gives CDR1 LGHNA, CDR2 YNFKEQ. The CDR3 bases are TGTGCCAGCAGCCAATTGGAGGGGCTAGCAGGAGGCAGCACAGATACGCAGTATTTT. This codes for CASSQLEGLAGGSTDTQYF.

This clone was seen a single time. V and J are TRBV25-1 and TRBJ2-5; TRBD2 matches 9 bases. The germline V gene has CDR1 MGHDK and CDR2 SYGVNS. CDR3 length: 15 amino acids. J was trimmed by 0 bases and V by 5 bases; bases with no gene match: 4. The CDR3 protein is CASSHLAGYQETQYF. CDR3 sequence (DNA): TGTGCCAGCAGTCACCTAGCGGGGTACCAAGAGACCCAGTACTTC. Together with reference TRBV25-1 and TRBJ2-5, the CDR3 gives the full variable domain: EADIYQTPRYLVIGTGKKITLECSQTMGHDKMYWYQQDPGMELHLIHYSYGVNSTEKGDLSSESTVSRIRTEHFPLTLESARPSHTSQYLCASSHLAGYQETQYFGPGTRLLVL.

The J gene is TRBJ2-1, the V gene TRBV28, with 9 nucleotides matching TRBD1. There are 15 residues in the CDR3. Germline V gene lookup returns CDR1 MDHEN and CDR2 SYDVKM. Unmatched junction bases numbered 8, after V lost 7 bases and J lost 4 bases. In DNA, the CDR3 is TGTGCCAGCAAACCACCGGGACAGGGATACAATGAGCAGTTCTTC. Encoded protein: CASKPPGQGYNEQFF. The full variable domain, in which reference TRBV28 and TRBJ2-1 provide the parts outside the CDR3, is DVKVTQSSRYLVKRTGEKVFLECVQDMDHENMFWYRQDPGLGLRLIYFSYDVKMKEKGDIPEGYSVSREKKERFSLILESASTNQTSMYLCASKPPGQGYNEQFFGPGTRLTVL.

The CDR3 sequence: CASSVTGSYEQYF. For the CDR3, the DNA is TGTGCCAGCAGCGTGACAGGGTCCTACGAGCAGTACTTC. The chain has TRBV7-9 and TRBJ2-7; 7 positions match TRBD1. CDR3 length: 13 amino acids. Germline trimming cut 5 bases from V and 1 base from J; bases unmatched to any gene: 2. CDR1 is SEHNR, CDR2 FQNEAQ, per germline (reference sequence). Full variable domain (outside the CDR3, taken from reference TRBV7-9 and TRBJ2-7): DTGVSQNPRHKITKRGQNVTFRCDPISEHNRLYWYRQTLGQGPEFLTYFQNEAQLEKSRLLSDRFSAERPKGSFSTLEIQRTEQGDSAMYLCASSVTGSYEQYFGPGTRLTVT.

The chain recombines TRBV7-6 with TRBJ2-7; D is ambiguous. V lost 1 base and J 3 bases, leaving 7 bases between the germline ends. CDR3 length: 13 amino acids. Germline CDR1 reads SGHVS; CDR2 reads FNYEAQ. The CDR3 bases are TGTGCCAGCAGCTTAGTTGAGGACTACGAGCAGTACTTC. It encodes CASSLVEDYEQYF.

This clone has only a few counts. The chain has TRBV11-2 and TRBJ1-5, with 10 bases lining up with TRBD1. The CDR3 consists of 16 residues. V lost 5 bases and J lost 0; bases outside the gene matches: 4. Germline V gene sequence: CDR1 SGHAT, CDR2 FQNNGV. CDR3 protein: CASSRGDRGSNQPQHF. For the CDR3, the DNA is TGTGCCAGCAGCCGGGGGGACAGGGGTAGCAATCAGCCCCAGCATTTT.

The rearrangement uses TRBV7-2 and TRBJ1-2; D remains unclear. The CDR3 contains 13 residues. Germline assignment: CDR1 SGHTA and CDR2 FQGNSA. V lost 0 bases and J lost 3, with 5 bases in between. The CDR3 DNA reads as TGTGCCAGCAGCTTAGCGTCTTACTATGGCTACACCTTC. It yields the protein CASSLASYYGYTF.

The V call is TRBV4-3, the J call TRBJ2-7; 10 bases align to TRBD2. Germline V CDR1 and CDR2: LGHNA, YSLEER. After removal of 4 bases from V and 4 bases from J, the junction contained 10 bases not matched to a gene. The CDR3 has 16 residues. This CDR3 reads CASSRDLSGRRYEQYF. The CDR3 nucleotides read TGCGCCAGCAGCCGAGACCTTAGCGGGAGGCGATACGAGCAGTACTTC.

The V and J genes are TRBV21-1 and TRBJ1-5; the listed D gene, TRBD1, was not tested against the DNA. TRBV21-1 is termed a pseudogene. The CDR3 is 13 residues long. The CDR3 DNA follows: TGTGCCAGCAGCAGGCCCAGCAATCAGCCCCAGCATTTT. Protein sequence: CASSRPSNQPQHF.

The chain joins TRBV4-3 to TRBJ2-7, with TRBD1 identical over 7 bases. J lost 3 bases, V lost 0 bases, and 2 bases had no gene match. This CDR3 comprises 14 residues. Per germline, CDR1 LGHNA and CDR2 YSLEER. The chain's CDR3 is CASSQEDRIYEQYF. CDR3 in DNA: TGCGCCAGCAGCCAAGAGGACAGGATCTACGAGCAGTACTTC.